What follows describes a single T cell receptor beta chain. Germline lookup yields CDR1 ENHRY and CDR2 SYGVKD. Unmatched junction bases numbered 6, after V lost 3 bases and J lost 2 bases. The CDR3 spans 16 residues. The data are from a study of shared clonotypes between healthy human individuals. Sequenced by immunoSEQ multiplex PCR; TCRdb stores in-frame clones only, minus some. The repertoire includes approximately 1,500,000 clones, around 98% of them detected once, and 0.4% to 0.55% sits in the top ten. The sequence came from a man younger than 45 in good health. The sample was naive CD4+ T cells sorted from blood. Subset: CD45RA+ positively selected. The rearrangement uses TRBV10-3 and TRBJ2-1; 8 bases align to TRBD2. The CDR3 loop reads CAISDPSGSTYNEQFF. The CDR3 DNA sequence: TGTGCCATCAGTGACCCCAGCGGGAGTACCTACAATGAGCAGTTCTTC.